This entry describes one TCR beta chain. Its antigen is still unknown. No much larger clonotype is one base removed from it; base qualities were not supplied. The library was built by means of multiplex PCR. TCRdb names Illumina HiSeq 4000 as the instrument used. iRepertoire HTBI primers and Arm-PCR amplification of CDR3 regions were used to construct TCR beta libraries. Before sequencing, the PCR products went through gel purification. The source study handled its data this way. Gene usage analysis of CDR3 amino acid clonotypes used the roughly 60 TRBV and 14 TRBJ segments found across samples. Filtered high-quality paired reads were merged into contigs using COPE and FqMerger. Contigs were aligned with BLAST to IMGT TRBV, TRBD and TRBJ reference genes, and CDR3 was defined per IMGT. Any clonotype with a frequency above 0.1% was counted as a highly expanded clone. Shannon entropy served as the measure of repertoire diversity, while the Gini coefficient captured V-J evenness. A clonotype was considered public if more than one individual shared it. TCRdb trimmed public reads at Q25 via fastp, called clones via MiXCR and kept in-frame beta chains. Identical CDR3 proteins give one entry, which carries the most common genes and DNA. TCRdb's processing, not the study's, gives the V and J calls here. The sample table contains roughly 560,000 distinct CDR3 sequences; only one count was recorded for around 15% of them. The ten largest clones add up to roughly 25% of the sample.

Trimming costs V 3 bases and J 0 bases, and their ends lie 12 bases apart. The germline V gene encodes CDR1 MNHGY and CDR2 SVAAGI. The CDR3 sequence holds 16 residues, the cysteine and phenylalanine included. Of all the DNA, just the CDR3 is kept, 48 bases in frame from base 1. The sample is drawn from a study of regulatory T cells in long-lasting Graves disease (dated by TCRdb to the early 2020s). For the study in its entirety: Antithyroid drugs had been taken for less than 3 months by newly diagnosed Graves' disease patients. The study was registered as a clinical trial and conducted in China. TCR sequencing covered 13 persistent and 20 newly diagnosed Graves' disease patients, some 33 samples in total. Persistent Graves' disease patients were compared with newly diagnosed Graves' disease patients by peripheral blood TCR sequencing and RNA sequencing.

General conclusions and limits of the study: Compared with newly diagnosed patients, persistent Graves' disease patients had lower TCR Shannon entropy and fewer highly expanded clones, which suggests clonal expansion. Persistent disease showed preferential use of TRBV28, TRBJ1-2 and TRBJ2-5, whereas newly diagnosed disease favored TRBV20-1 and TRBJ2-1. Persistent patients shared more public clonotypes among themselves (roughly 2,700) than newly diagnosed patients did (approximately 970). The authors acknowledged the small sample size as a limitation that may reduce accuracy. Because the primary lesion, thyroid tissue, could not be accessed, the study looked at peripheral blood alone. Sequencing and analysis were limited to the TCR beta chain.

The time point label, as the study defines it: newly diagnosed GD, antithyroid drugs for less than 3 months. RNA was extracted from PBMCs in TRIzol for both TCR sequencing and RNA sequencing. The diagnosis of Graves' disease followed American Thyroid Association guidelines. Patients were recruited from an endocrinology department in Xi'an, China. Each patient gave roughly 8.4 milliliters of peripheral blood, collected in an EDTA anticoagulant tube. Ficoll Paque Plus density gradient separation was used to isolate PBMCs, and no additional T cell sorting was done. An Agilent 2100 Bioanalyzer and agarose gel were used to check RNA quality, and a NanoDrop 2000 was used to measure RNA concentration. These records were also assigned to another study, of T cells in Graves' hyperthyroidism and ophthalmopathy. From that second study: Stable Graves' hyperthyroidism was defined as the absence of progression to ophthalmopathy over 18 months of follow-up. The hyperthyroidism patients were between 18 and 65 years old and newly diagnosed, with a disease duration of less than 2 months. Exclusion was applied to patients with uncontrolled infections, other autoimmune diseases, pregnancy or lactation. Clinical symptoms, serum thyroxine and TRAb, thyroid ultrasound, and orbital computed tomography formed the basis for the diagnoses. A first-round RT-PCR of the TCR CDR3 used the HTBI primer set with the Qiagen OneStep RT-PCR kit. Most expanded thyroid clonotypes (frequency above 0.001) were also detected in blood, suggesting blood repertoires may reflect thyroid immune responses. In cross-validation, a model built on a 13 V-J signature told ophthalmopathy apart from stable hyperthyroidism with roughly 87% sensitivity and roughly 81% specificity, and in testing the same model reached 80%/75%. In validation, the model predicted progression to ophthalmopathy with around 71% sensitivity and roughly 72% specificity, a median of roughly seven months before onset. To identify distinguishing TCR V-J signatures, a discovery cohort of 100 or so patients was used, comprising 40 to 45 with Graves' ophthalmopathy and under 60 with stable Graves' hyperthyroidism. Prospective prediction of ophthalmopathy was tested in an independent validation cohort of some 19 hyperthyroidism patients and 15 to 17 patients who later progressed to ophthalmopathy. The roughly 99 discovery patients were divided at random into training and test sets in a 7:3 ratio. The study also compared thyroid tissue and blood T-cell repertoires from five or six Graves' hyperthyroidism patients. Following sampling, methimazole starting at 30 mg daily was given to hyperthyroidism patients, and high-dose intravenous methylprednisolone was given to ophthalmopathy patients. Libraries were constructed in a second round of multiplex PCR, after which size selection and purification were carried out. Libraries were sequenced paired-end with 100 bp reads on an Illumina HiSeq2000. SOAPnuke was used to process the raw data, throwing out any read that contained adapters or uncalled bases, had a mean Phred below 15, or lacked an exact constant-primer or identifier match. High-quality paired reads were merged using COPE v1.2.5, and each unique nucleotide sequence was defined as a clonotype. Clonotypes were aligned to IMGT TRBV, TRBD and TRBJ reference segments using MiTCR v1.1. The analysis included only V-J combinations with a frequency above 0.0001, which together covered more than 98% of the repertoires. The TCS score was defined as F50 (clonal expansion) divided by E x V (chaos), with BLOSUM62-based TCRdist calculated between CDR3 peptides within each V-J. Welch's t-statistics and random forest reduced around 520 V-J features to roughly 13, which were used in a naive Bayes classifier (R e1071). Sample size was not statistically predetermined, and blinding of investigators to group allocation was not performed. The paper describes TCR Vbeta CDR3 sequencing of about 140 peripheral blood samples, made up of roughly 40 ophthalmopathy patients, around 78 hyperthyroidism patients and 17 progressor patients.

The chain uses TRBV6-9 and TRBJ1-5; TRBD1 is a possible D gene, resting on 5 matching bases. This clonotype was sampled from a woman between 40 and 65 years old with Graves disease. Donor details come from another sample of the same person, matched by shared clones. Sequenced material: peripheral blood mononuclear cells (PBMCs), taken at new diagnosis, from a patient treated with antithyroid drugs. The CDR3 corresponds to CASSYSTGLSNQPQHF. The DNA is as follows: TGTGCCAGCAGTTACTCCACAGGCCTTAGCAATCAGCCCCAGCATTTT.